One and the same sample provided the 30 T cell receptor beta chains below, sequenced in a study of prognosis after radiotherapy for stage I lung cancer. The study amplified the TCR beta CDR3 region from genomic DNA. This amplification was carried out by two rounds of multiplex PCR. Primers (each specific to one TRBV or TRBJ gene) were used in first-round PCR. TCRdb processed the multiplex PCR reads anew with MiXCR; each CDR3 protein has one entry. This sample has around 25,000 distinct CDR3 sequences, with around 36% found just once. The specimen was PBMCs, collected before or after stereotactic body radiation therapy (not recorded which). The receptors originated from a donor of 50 years or more with non-small cell lung cancer.

This clonotype was detected many times. The V and J genes are TRBV12-3 or TRBV12-4 and TRBJ2-1, with D perhaps TRBD1 or TRBD2 (6 bases each). Between the trimmed V and J ends, which lost 5 bases and 3 bases, there was a span of 17 bases. This CDR3 has 16 residues. DNA for the CDR3: TGTGCCAGCAGTCCCGTTGGACAGACTAGCTACAATGAGCAGTTCTTC. This encodes CASSPVGQTSYNEQFF.

This clonotype appeared many times. The gene calls are TRBV12-3 or TRBV12-4 and TRBJ2-2; TRBD2 aligns across 11 bases. The CDR3 loop spans 14 amino acids. The ends lost 6 bases at V and 7 bases at J; junction bases unmatched: 4. In nucleotides, the CDR3 is TGTGCCAGCAGAACTAGCGGGAGTGTCGGGGAGCTGTTTTTT. It is translated as CASRTSGSVGELFF.

This clonotype was seen a few times. One junction end disagrees with the germline gene, perhaps due to a read error. This chain links TRBV28 with TRBJ2-7; TRBD2 matches at 8 bases. Germline values: CDR1 MDHEN, CDR2 SYDVKM. This CDR3 has 17 residues. CDR3 in amino acids: CASSLWTSVSFFYGQYF. CDR3 DNA: TGTGCCAGCAGTTTATGGACTAGCGTGAGTTTTTTCTACGGGCAGTACTTC.

There are a few counts of this clonotype. A much larger clone sits a single nucleotide away, making a read error possible. The chain has TRBV25-1 and TRBJ1-1; 9 nucleotides line up with TRBD1. CDR1 is MGHDK, CDR2 SYGVNS, per germline. The length of the CDR3 is 16 residues. The V segment lost 8 bases and the J segment 5 bases; nucleotides outside the gene matches: 15. The CDR3 sequence is CASVAGRTGVRTEAFF. The CDR3 coding sequence is TGTGCCAGCGTGGCCGGAAGGACAGGGGTGCGTACTGAAGCTTTCTTT.

This clonotype was detected many times. V usage is TRBV7-2 and J usage is TRBJ1-1; no definite D call. V was cut by 3 bases and J by 1 base, with 6 bases left in between. CDR3 length: 13 residues. The germline V gene encodes CDR1 SGHTA and CDR2 FQGNSA. DNA of the CDR3: TGTGCCAGCAGCTTTGACAAGAACACTGAAGCTTTCTTT. It encodes CASSFDKNTEAFF.

This rearrangement joins TRBV25-1 to TRBJ1-3, with a weak D call TRBD1 (6 bases). Deletions cut 1 base from V and 0 bases from J, with 13 bases between. CDR3 length equals 17 residues. Germline lookup yields CDR1 MGHDK and CDR2 SYGVNS. CDR3 DNA sequence: TGTGCCAGCAGTGAATCGGGGTCCAGGGGCTCTGGAAACACCATATATTTT. It translates to CASSESGSRGSGNTIYF.

This clonotype appeared many times. The chain combines TRBV13 with TRBJ2-6; D is unclear. Trimming cost V 10 bases and J 0 bases, with 13 bases left between them. Germline-derived CDR1 and CDR2 are PRHDT and FYEKMQ (reference sequence). The length of the CDR3 is 15 residues. CDR3 region: CATTRRNSGANVLTF. The CDR3 DNA reads TGTGCCACGACGCGACGGAACTCTGGGGCCAACGTCCTGACTTTC.

This clonotype is termed medium-sized. The chain links TRBV6-2 or TRBV6-3 to TRBJ1-5; 7 bases align to TRBD1. The junction had 5 bases not matched to a gene; V was cut back by 6 bases and J by 0 bases. Germline V CDR1 and CDR2: MNHEY, SVGEGT. The CDR3 sequence is 15 residues long. CDR3 bases: TGTGCCAGCAGACCACAGGGGTTTAGCAATCAGCCCCAGCATTTT. The encoded protein is CASRPQGFSNQPQHF.

Many counts were recorded for this clonotype. The chain has TRBV7-3 and TRBJ1-3; 8 nucleotides match TRBD1. In germline, CDR1 is SGHTA, CDR2 FQGTGA. This CDR3 has 14 amino acids. V trimming: 5 bases; J trimming: 7 bases; junction bases outside the gene matches: 7. CDR3 bases: TGTGCCAGCAGCCGCGGACAGGGTGGGAACACCATATATTTT. Amino acid sequence: CASSRGQGGNTIYF.

This clonotype is medium-sized. This chain links TRBV28 with TRBJ1-2, with a possible D match to TRBD1 (5 bases). The germline CDR1 and CDR2 sequences are MDHEN and SYDVKM. V lost 1 base and J lost 3, with 9 bases in between. The CDR3 consists of 14 residues. CDR3 loop: CASSLLGVDYGYTF. The CDR3 region has the DNA TGTGCCAGCAGTTTATTGGGGGTTGACTATGGCTACACCTTC.

This chain links TRBV6-4 with TRBJ2-5; no firm D call. This CDR3 comprises 13 residues. V lost 4 bases and J 4 bases, leaving 10 bases between the germline ends. Per the germline V gene, CDR1 is MRHNA and CDR2 is SNTAGT. The CDR3 coding sequence is TGTGCCAGCAGTGTAGGCTACGGAGAGACCCAGTACTTC. The encoded protein is CASSVGYGETQYF.

The sample holds many counts of this clonotype. The chain is built from TRBV19 and TRBJ1-3; D not certain. Between the trimmed V and J ends, which lost 7 bases and 2 bases, there was a span of 12 bases. The germline gives CDR1 LNHDA, CDR2 SQIVND (reference sequence). The CDR3 is 14 residues long. This CDR3 reads CASNPGGTGNTIYF. Here the CDR3 DNA reads TGTGCCAGTAACCCTGGAGGGACTGGAAACACCATATATTTT.

Details on this clonotype: Germline is not matched at one junction end, which may reflect a read error. The chain is built from TRBV6-1 and TRBJ2-5, with 13 bases lining up with TRBD2. CDR3 length: 15 residues. In germline, CDR1 is MNHNS, CDR2 SASEGT. The CDR3 here is CASSPGLAGADTHYF. The CDR3 coding sequence is TGTGCCAGCAGCCCAGGACTAGCGGGAGCGGATACCCATTACTTC.

Points on this clonotype: A junction boundary mismatches the germline segment, possibly from a read error. The rearrangement links TRBV6-2 or TRBV6-3 to TRBJ2-7, with 9 bases lining up with TRBD1. The CDR3 totals 14 residues. Germline lookup yields CDR1 MNHEY and CDR2 SVGEGT. The CDR3 loop reads CARRYPGQGYEQYF. CDR3 DNA: TGCGCCAGAAGATACCCAGGACAGGGGTACGAGCAGTACTTC.

This chain joins TRBV5-6 and TRBJ1-6; D is unclear. CDR3 length: 15 residues. V was cut by 5 bases and J by 4 bases, with 13 bases left in between. CDR1 is SGHDT and CDR2 is YYEEEE in the germline V gene. CDR3 DNA sequence: TGTGCCAGCAGTTCCATGCACACTTATAATTCACCCCTCCACTTT. This translates into CASSSMHTYNSPLHF.

This clonotype was picked up many times. The CDR3 reads CASMVGAGGTQYF. CDR3 in DNA: TGTGCCAGTATGGTGGGAGCCGGCGGTACGCAGTATTTT. J is TRBJ2-3 and V is TRBV19; D is possibly TRBD2 (5 bases). This CDR3 region has 13 residues. Germline V lookup: CDR1 LNHDA, CDR2 SQIVND (reference sequence). V lost 7 bases to trimming and J lost 8 bases, with 16 bases between them.

This clonotype was counted a few times. This may arise from a read error, as a much more abundant clone is one base away. J is TRBJ2-2 and V is TRBV6-1; D ambiguous. V was cut by 10 bases and J by 4 bases, with 7 bases left in between. The germline CDR1 and CDR2 sequences are MNHNS and SASEGT. The CDR3 totals 11 residues. Here the CDR3 reads CATWATGELFF. The CDR3 region has the DNA TGTGCCACCTGGGCCACCGGGGAGCTGTTTTTT.

As for this clonotype: This may come from a read error, since a much larger clone is one base off. Since the CDR3 does not end with the conserved phenylalanine or tryptophan, this likely comes from a read error. This rearrangement joins TRBV7-3 to TRBJ2-3; 8 nucleotides match TRBD2. Germline values: CDR1 SGHTA, CDR2 FQGTGA. The trim removed 1 base at V and 4 bases at J, leaving 13 bases unmatched. The CDR3 is 18 residues long. The CDR3 region has the DNA TGTGCCAGCAGCTTAAATGTTGGACTAGCCCGAGCCCCAGATACGCAGTATTTG. Residues: CASSLNVGLARAPDTQYL.

The rearrangement joins TRBV6-1 to TRBJ2-2, with 9 bases identical to TRBD1. The length of the CDR3 is 14 residues. V was pared by 5 bases and J by 4 bases, with 2 bases of the junction left unmatched. CDR1 and CDR2 (germline): MNHNS, SASEGT. The CDR3 nucleotides read TGTGCCAGCAGTTACAGGGGGCGCACCGGGGAGCTGTTTTTT. Its translation: CASSYRGRTGELFF.

The genes are TRBV10-2 and TRBJ2-1, with D tentatively TRBD2 (7 bases). Trimming stripped 8 bases from V and 7 bases from J, with 12 bases between. There are 12 residues in the CDR3. Germline V gene sequence: CDR1 WSHSY, CDR2 SAAADI. The CDR3 region is CASYGGQNEQFF. The CDR3, as DNA: TGCGCCAGCTACGGGGGGCAAAATGAGCAGTTCTTC.

This clonotype was seen many times. In nucleotides, the CDR3 is TGTGCCAGTAGTATAGGTAGCGGGATGGGAGATACGCAGTATTTT. Translation gives CASSIGSGMGDTQYF. This sequence joins TRBV19 and TRBJ2-3, with TRBD2 identical over 8 bases. The V segment lost 1 base and the J segment 5 bases; nucleotides outside the gene matches: 5. CDR3 size: 15 residues. Germline assignment: CDR1 LNHDA and CDR2 SQIVND (reference sequence).

This clonotype showed up many times. The chain has TRBV24-1 and TRBJ2-1, with 12 nucleotides matching TRBD2. After removal of 3 bases from V and 0 bases from J, the junction contained 5 bases not matched to a gene. This CDR3 has 18 amino acids. Germline-derived CDR1 and CDR2 are KGHDR and SFDVKD. This CDR3 is CATSDETSGGSSYNEQFF. The CDR3 DNA sequence: TGTGCCACCAGTGATGAGACTAGCGGGGGAAGCTCCTACAATGAGCAGTTCTTC.

Points on this clonotype: A read error may be the cause here, since a much bigger clone is one base away. V is TRBV20-1 and J is TRBJ1-3; maybe TRBD1 (6 bases). Germline values: CDR1 DFQATT, CDR2 SNEGSKA (reference sequence). The CDR3 is 14 residues long. The V gene lost 3 bases and the J gene lost 0 bases, with 9 bases spanning the gap. CDR3 amino acids: CSASPDSSGNTIYF. The CDR3 DNA reads as TGCAGTGCTAGCCCGGACAGCTCTGGAAACACCATATATTTT.

About this clonotype: A single base is all that separates this from a far larger clone, so a read error is likely. The chain couples TRBV6-9 to TRBJ1-5; no firm D call. The CDR3 totals 14 residues. V shed 4 bases and J shed 0 bases, with 7 bases lying between them. Germline V gene lookup returns CDR1 MNHGY and CDR2 SVAAGI. DNA of the CDR3: TGTGCCAGCAGTTCTAAACCTAGCAATCAGCCCCAGCATTTT. This gives the protein CASSSKPSNQPQHF.

This clonotype was recorded at least ten times. CDR3 DNA sequence: TGTGCCAGCAGCTTAACTAGCGGCACATACGAGCAGTACTTC. Protein sequence: CASSLTSGTYEQYF. The genes are TRBV7-9 and TRBJ2-7; the match to TRBD2 covers 8 bases. J gave up 4 bases and V 2 bases, and 4 bases lay outside the gene matches. The CDR3 is 14 residues long. Germline values: CDR1 SEHNR, CDR2 FQNEAQ (reference sequence).

At least ten counts were recorded for this clonotype. The chain has TRBV7-3 and TRBJ2-6; 7 nucleotides line up with TRBD1. The germline V gene encodes CDR1 SGHTA and CDR2 FQGTGA. The V gene end was trimmed by 7 bases and the J gene end by 2 bases; junction bases not matched to a gene: 8. The length of the CDR3 is 16 residues. CDR3 residues: CASTATGTTGANVLTF. In DNA form, the CDR3 reads TGTGCCAGCACCGCGACAGGGACAACTGGGGCCAACGTCCTGACTTTC. Combining the CDR3 with reference TRBV7-3 and TRBJ2-6 gives the whole variable domain GAGVSQTPSNKVTEKGKYVELRCDPISGHTALYWYRQSLGQGPEFLIYFQGTGAADDSGLPNDRFFAVRPEGSVSTLKIQRTERGDSAVYLCASTATGTTGANVLTFGAGSRLTVL.

The rearrangement joins TRBV12-3 or TRBV12-4 to TRBJ1-2; D call uncertain. Trimming stripped 4 bases from V and 4 bases from J, with 10 bases between. This CDR3 comprises 13 residues. Here the CDR3 reads CASSSPGTYGYTF. In DNA, the CDR3 is TGTGCCAGCAGTTCCCCAGGTACCTATGGCTACACCTTC.

At least ten counts were recorded for this clonotype. The chain recombines TRBV2 with TRBJ2-5, with TRBD2 identical over 8 bases. The CDR3 is 14 residues long. CDR1 SNHLY and CDR2 FYNNEI come from the germline V gene. V dropped 2 bases and J dropped 5; count of bases not matched to a gene: 4. CDR3 coding DNA: TGTGCCAGCAGTGAATCGGGGGGGCTGGAGACCCAGTACTTC. The encoded protein is CASSESGGLETQYF. Based on the CDR3 plus reference TRBV2 and TRBJ2-5, the full variable domain is EPEVTQTPSHQVTQMGQEVILRCVPISNHLYFYWYRQILGQKVEFLVSFYNNEISEKSEIFDDQFSVERPDGSNFTLKIRSTKLEDSAMYFCASSESGGLETQYFGPGTRLLVL.

This clonotype occurred many times. The chain has TRBV5-4 and TRBJ2-1; no clear D gene. V was shortened by 2 bases and J by 5 bases, with 8 bases between the two germline ends. CDR3 length equals 13 residues. In germline, CDR1 is SGHNT, CDR2 YYREEE (reference sequence). The CDR3 here is CASSFPRNNEQFF. CDR3 sequence (DNA): TGTGCCAGCAGCTTCCCGCGGAACAATGAGCAGTTCTTC.

Worth noting for this clonotype: A read error may explain this, as a much larger clone is one base away. The rearrangement joins TRBV3-1 to TRBJ2-1; no firm D call. Germline V CDR1 and CDR2: LGHDT, YNNKEL (reference sequence). CDR3 length equals 11 residues. The DNA for the CDR3 is TGTGCCAGCAACCAAGGTCTATACCCGTTCTTC. Its translation: CASNQGLYPFF.